Below are 8 T cell receptor beta chains sequenced from a single sample in a study of CXCR3-negative and CXCR3-positive naive CD8 T cells (dated by TCRdb to the late 2010s). Sequenced using a NextSeq 550. The Human TCR Profiling Kit (MiLaboratory) was used to prepare UMI-labeled 5' RACE TRB cDNA libraries. Following reprocessing of the reads by TCRdb, the data hold one row per CDR3 protein sequence and no DNA is available. The sample table records fewer than 95,000 distinct CDR3 sequences. Of the sample, approximately 0.99% is held by the ten largest clones. Sequencing was done on a sample of naive CXCR3- CD8+ T cells from blood. The cell subset or site label on this specimen signifies: CD45RO-CCR7+CD27+CD95- naive CD8+ T cells lacking CXCR3 (TNR3-). The receptors originated from a human donor in good health. Some clones in this sample may be carry-over from other donors' samples.

The rearrangement joins TRBV3-1 to TRBJ2-1; TCRdb's D call of TRBD1 is untestable without DNA. This CDR3 has 15 residues. CDR1 is LGHDT and CDR2 is YNNKEL in the germline V gene (reference sequence). CDR3 sequence: CASSQAGQGYNEQFF.

This rearrangement joins TRBV7-9 to TRBJ1-2; TCRdb's D call, TRBD1, is unchecked because there is no DNA. The CDR3 is 15 amino acids. Germline CDR1 is SEHNR and CDR2 is FQNEAQ (reference sequence). CDR3 amino acids: CASTSDLQGATGYTF.

The genes are TRBV28 and TRBJ2-3; TCRdb indicates TRBD2, and absent DNA this call remains unverified. Germline assignment: CDR1 MDHEN and CDR2 SYDVKM. The CDR3 loop spans 16 amino acids. CDR3 amino acids: CASSSLAEISTDTQYF.

The rearrangement joins TRBV7-3 to TRBJ2-1. From germline, CDR1 is SGHTA and CDR2 FQGTGA. The CDR3 contains 14 residues. CDR3 sequence reads: CASSLNNPYNEQFF.

The rearrangement uses TRBV29-1 and TRBJ2-3; TCRdb's D gene call, TRBD2, goes unchecked for lack of DNA. CDR3 length: 16 amino acids. Germline V CDR1 and CDR2: SQVTM, ANQGSEA. This CDR3 is CSVVPAGGPEADTQYF.

The chain combines TRBV5-1 with TRBJ2-3. The germline CDR1 and CDR2 sequences are SGHRS and YFSETQ. The CDR3 has 16 residues. CDR3 protein: CASSLASTTVSDTQYF. Together with reference TRBV5-1 and TRBJ2-3, the CDR3 gives the full variable domain: KAGVTQTPRYLIKTRGQQVTLSCSPISGHRSVSWYQQTPGQGLQFLFEYFSETQRNKGNFPGRFSGRQFSNSRSEMNVSTLELGDSALYLCASSLASTTVSDTQYFGPGTRLTVL.

CDR3 amino acids: CASSRGTSGPQETQYF. The rearrangement joins TRBV3-1 to TRBJ2-5; no DNA is available, so the TRBD2 call from TCRdb remains unchecked. The germline V gene encodes CDR1 LGHDT and CDR2 YNNKEL (reference sequence). CDR3 length equals 16 residues.

V is TRBV13 and J is TRBJ2-7; checking the TCRdb D call of TRBD2 is not possible without DNA. The germline CDR1 and CDR2 sequences are PRHDT and FYEKMQ (reference sequence). This CDR3 contains 15 residues. The CDR3: CASSGTGLAGYEQYF.